This TCR beta chain was captured by sequencing in a study of T cell responses to AZD1222 COVID-19 vaccine. About the study: Second-dose intervals near 4 or 12 weeks were combined. Study-wide results and limits: Within unmutated variant regions lay the reported targets of nearly half of spike-specific TCRs. CD4 TCRs linked to vaccination spanned spike, dominating at 160-218 and 743-854.

Germline V gene data show CDR1 as LGHDT and CDR2 as YNNKEL (reference sequence). The CDR3 has 16 residues. The junction had 14 bases not matched to a gene; V was cut back by 5 bases and J by 5 bases. Method: immunoSEQ multiplex PCR; TCRdb's copy keeps in-frame clones and lacks some. The sample contains some 140,000 clones, about 85% of which appear only once. Worth noting for this clone: Its cognate antigen is unknown.

The gene calls are TRBV3-1 (or the pseudogene TRBV3-2) and TRBJ2-7, with 8 bases lining up with TRBD2. The receptor was derived from an adult in good health. This sample comprised peripheral blood, obtained on day 0 of AZD1222 vaccination. The CDR3 here is CASSSQALAGKNEQYF. DNA for the CDR3: TGTGCCAGCAGCTCCCAGGCATTAGCGGGGAAGAACGAGCAGTACTTC.